Presented here are 24 T cell receptor beta chains from one specimen sequenced in a study of T cells after yellow fever vaccination. MiXCR, run by TCRdb on the 5' RACE reads, gives a single entry per CDR3 protein. The table lists about 340,000 distinct CDR3 sequences, about 4% of them singletons. The input for sequencing was PBMCs, taken 5 days after the yellow fever booster vaccination. The source is a man aged 18 to 30 who received the YFV17D yellow fever vaccine.

V and J are TRBV19 and TRBJ1-6, with unresolved D. V shed 5 bases and J shed 7 bases, with 12 bases lying between them. Germline V gene lookup returns CDR1 LNHDA and CDR2 SQIVND (reference sequence). This CDR3 region has 14 residues. The CDR3 DNA reads TGTGCCAGTAGTCCCCGTGGCAGAAATTCACCCCTCCACTTT. Translated, it gives CASSPRGRNSPLHF.

The chain has TRBV5-6 and TRBJ2-5; D may match TRBD1 or TRBD2 (6 bases each). The V gene lost 4 bases and the J gene lost 5 bases, with 15 bases spanning the gap. Per germline, CDR1 SGHDT and CDR2 YYEEEE. CDR3 length: 14 residues. The CDR3 nucleotides read TGTGCCAGCAGCGCGTTTACAGGGAGGGAGACCCAGTACTTC. This translates into CASSAFTGRETQYF.

The sample holds a few counts of this clonotype. CDR3 bases: TGCGCCAGCAGCCAAGCAGGAAGCACTGAAGCTTTCTTT. As protein: CASSQAGSTEAFF. This chain uses TRBV4-3 with TRBJ1-1; D not resolved. CDR3 length equals 13 residues. Germline values: CDR1 LGHNA, CDR2 YSLEER. V dropped 1 base and J dropped 4 bases, with 7 bases sitting between them.

In this sample, this clonotype turned up many times. The chain has TRBV19 and TRBJ1-1; no firm D call. V was clipped by 5 bases and J by 5 bases, with 9 bases between them. Germline lookup yields CDR1 LNHDA and CDR2 SQIVND (reference sequence). This CDR3 is 12 amino acids long. CDR3 amino acids: CASSSRETEAFF. The CDR3 DNA follows: TGTGCCAGTAGTTCGAGGGAGACTGAAGCTTTCTTT.

In its sample, this clonotype was seen many times. The chain employs TRBV7-9 and TRBJ2-7; D possibly matches TRBD1 or TRBD2 (5 bases each). Germline V gene lookup returns CDR1 SEHNR and CDR2 FQNEAQ (reference sequence). This CDR3 is built from 15 residues. V dropped 0 bases and J dropped 5 bases, with 14 bases sitting between them. The CDR3 DNA follows: TGTGCCAGCAGCTTAGCCCTAGGGCCGGGGCACGAGCAGTACTTC. Its translation: CASSLALGPGHEQYF.

A few counts support this clonotype. The V and J genes are TRBV10-3 and TRBJ1-2; D possibly corresponds to TRBD1 (5 bases). The CDR3 is 12 residues long. In germline, CDR1 is ENHRY, CDR2 SYGVKD. V lost 4 bases, J lost 8 bases, and 11 bases lay in between. The CDR3: CAISGLEGGYTF. As DNA, the CDR3 is TGTGCCATCAGTGGACTCGAGGGGGGCTACACCTTC.

This clonotype was picked up a small number of times. The chain carries TRBV4-3 and TRBJ1-5; D is undetermined. V lost 0 bases to trimming and J lost 8 bases, with 11 bases between them. This CDR3 is built from 14 residues. CDR1 is LGHNA and CDR2 is YSLEER in the germline V gene. The DNA of the CDR3 is TGCGCCAGCAGCCAAGATCAGGAGGGAAAGCCCCAGCATTTT. Translation gives CASSQDQEGKPQHF.

This clonotype was picked up many times. V gene TRBV20-1 combines with J gene TRBJ1-2; TRBD1 might be the D (5 bases). Germline V gene sequence: CDR1 DFQATT, CDR2 SNEGSKA (reference sequence). The CDR3 sequence is 13 residues long. Deletions cut 6 bases from V and 4 bases from J, with 15 bases between. The DNA for the CDR3 is TGCAGTGCAAGTCAGGGCATCGGCTATGGCTACACCTTC. Amino acids: CSASQGIGYGYTF.

This clonotype showed up many times. This chain joins TRBV20-1 and TRBJ2-3; 12 positions match TRBD2. V lost 1 base to trimming and J lost 10 bases; unmatched junction nucleotides: 12. This CDR3 is 16 amino acids long. The germline V gene has CDR1 DFQATT and CDR2 SNEGSKA (reference sequence). The DNA of the CDR3 is TGCAGTGCTAGAGGTCGGGCTAGCGGGGGGGGAGACGCGCAGTATTTT. This translates into CSARGRASGGGDAQYF.

The table lists this clonotype with a few counts. V gene TRBV20-1 combines with J gene TRBJ1-1, with unresolved D. The CDR3 runs to 11 residues. The germline V gene has CDR1 DFQATT and CDR2 SNEGSKA (reference sequence). The CDR3 protein is CISRMNTEAFF. CDR3 sequence (DNA): TGCATCTCCAGGATGAACACTGAAGCTTTCTTT.

This clonotype has only a few counts. The chain is built from TRBV20-1 and TRBJ2-6; no clear D gene. Germline CDR1 and CDR2: DFQATT and SNEGSKA (reference sequence). Trimming left V 0 bases short and J 4 bases short, with 7 bases between. The CDR3 extends over 14 amino acids. CDR3 nucleotide sequence: TGCAGTGCTAGAGAGACGTCGGGGGCCAACGTCCTGACTTTC. Protein sequence: CSARETSGANVLTF.

This clonotype was detected only a few times. A single base separates this from a much larger clone, so it may be a read error. The chain combines TRBV6-1 with TRBJ2-3; D may be TRBD1 (6 bases). Germline-derived CDR1 and CDR2 are MNHNS and SASEGT. This CDR3 is built from 16 residues. The CDR3 nucleotides are TGTGCCAGCAGTGGTAGGGGGTCGGCGTACACAGATAAGCAGTATTTT. Its translation: CASSGRGSAYTDKQYF.

This clonotype showed up just a few times. V is TRBV15 and J is TRBJ2-3, with TRBD2 matching 11 bases. Germline V lookup: CDR1 LNHNV, CDR2 YYDKDF (reference sequence). CDR3 size: 17 residues. The V segment lost 1 base and the J segment 6 bases; nucleotides outside the gene matches: 9. Here the CDR3 reads CATSRVLAGGITDTQYF. CDR3 bases: TGTGCCACCAGCAGAGTGTTAGCGGGGGGGATCACTGATACGCAGTATTTT.

In this sample, this clonotype turned up many times. The DNA of the CDR3 is TGTGCCAGCAGCTTCGATGGACAGGGGCGGACTGAAGCTTTCTTT. This codes for CASSFDGQGRTEAFF. This chain links TRBV7-2 with TRBJ1-1; the match to TRBD1 covers 9 bases. Germline-derived CDR1 and CDR2 are SGHTA and FQGNSA. The V gene end was trimmed by 3 bases and the J gene end by 5 bases; junction bases not matched to a gene: 7. The length of the CDR3 is 15 residues.

This clonotype was picked up a small number of times. The chain uses TRBV11-2 and TRBJ1-2; no clear D gene. The CDR3 runs 13 residues. Germline values: CDR1 SGHAT, CDR2 FQNNGV. V shed 5 bases and J shed 0 bases, with 7 bases lying between them. As DNA, the CDR3 is TGTGCCAGCAGCCCCGCGCCTAACTATGGCTACACCTTC. Its translation is CASSPAPNYGYTF.

The V call is TRBV7-9, the J call TRBJ2-3, with D perhaps being TRBD1 or TRBD2 (5 bases each). CDR3 size: 15 residues. Trimming stripped 2 bases from V and 2 bases from J, with 11 bases between. The V gene's germline CDR1 is SEHNR and CDR2 FQNEAQ (reference sequence). CDR3 bases: TGTGCCAGCAGCTTATACGGGGCCCCCACAGATACGCAGTATTTT. Encoded protein: CASSLYGAPTDTQYF.

This clonotype showed up many times. Here the CDR3 reads CASSGRDRGRNGYTF. The CDR3 DNA reads as TGTGCCAGCAGCGGCCGGGACAGGGGTCGAAATGGCTACACCTTC. This rearrangement joins TRBV7-9 to TRBJ1-2, with TRBD1 matching over 10 bases. Germline-derived CDR1 and CDR2 are SEHNR and FQNEAQ (reference sequence). The J segment lost 6 bases and the V segment lost 5 bases, leaving 9 bases of the junction unmatched. The CDR3 spans 15 residues.

This clonotype was observed a handful of times. The genes are TRBV4-2 and TRBJ2-6; D unresolved. This CDR3 region has 16 residues. Trimming removed 0 bases from V and 1 base from J, with 7 bases in between. Germline V gene lookup returns CDR1 LGHNA and CDR2 YNFKEQ. The CDR3 sequence is CASSQDLDSGANVLTF. The CDR3 nucleotides read TGTGCCAGCAGCCAAGATCTGGATTCTGGGGCCAACGTCCTGACTTTC.

The gene calls are TRBV12-3 or TRBV12-4 and TRBJ1-2; D is ambiguous. The CDR3 runs 14 residues. The V gene lost 0 bases and the J gene lost 5 bases, with 10 bases spanning the gap. The chain's CDR3 is CASSLATATYGYTF. DNA of the CDR3: TGTGCCAGCAGTTTAGCCACGGCCACATATGGCTACACCTTC.

At least ten counts were recorded for this clonotype. The genes are TRBV6-2 or TRBV6-3 and TRBJ2-2; the D gene could be TRBD1 or TRBD2 (5 bases each). This CDR3 spans 15 amino acids. Deletions cut 6 bases from V and 3 bases from J, with 14 bases between. Germline-derived CDR1 and CDR2 are MNHEY and SVGEGT. The CDR3 DNA follows: TGTGCCAGCAGAGAGCCCGGGACGGACACCGGGGAGCTGTTTTTT. This encodes CASREPGTDTGELFF.

The sample holds a few counts of this clonotype. The CDR3 DNA follows: TGTGCCAGCTCCACTCCCCGGGACATTGACAATGAGCAGTTCTTC. This gives the protein CASSTPRDIDNEQFF. The chain recombines TRBV27 with TRBJ2-1; a possible D gene is TRBD1 (6 bases). This CDR3 spans 15 amino acids. Germline V gene lookup returns CDR1 MNHEY and CDR2 SMNVEV (reference sequence). With 8 bases removed from V and 5 bases from J, the gap between germline ends came to 19 bases.

In its sample, this clonotype was seen a few times. The gene calls are TRBV6-2 or TRBV6-3 and TRBJ2-7; perhaps TRBD2 as D (6 bases). CDR1 and CDR2 (germline): MNHEY, SVGEGT. Trimming removed 2 bases at V and 1 base at J, with 15 bases between. The CDR3 loop spans 16 amino acids. CDR3 sequence reads: CASSYPRGTESYEQYV. The CDR3 region has the DNA TGTGCCAGCAGTTACCCCCGGGGGACCGAATCCTACGAGCAGTACGTC.

This chain's CDR3 is CASSTTLGHFYEQYF. The CDR3 bases are TGTGCCAGCAGTACTACACTGGGGCACTTCTACGAGCAGTACTTC. This chain links TRBV7-9 with TRBJ2-7; tentatively, D is TRBD1 (5 bases). The V end lost 6 bases, the J end lost 3 bases, and 18 bases lay between the germline ends. This CDR3 has 15 amino acids. Germline V gene data show CDR1 as SEHNR and CDR2 as FQNEAQ (reference sequence).

In this sample, this clonotype turned up many times. The rearrangement links TRBV4-3 to TRBJ1-5; D ambiguous. Trimming left V 0 bases short and J 3 bases short, with 18 bases between. The CDR3 runs to 18 residues. Germline assignment: CDR1 LGHNA and CDR2 YSLEER. The CDR3 here is CASSQDSPTRQFNQPQHF. In DNA form, the CDR3 reads TGCGCCAGCAGCCAAGACTCACCTACCCGCCAGTTCAATCAGCCCCAGCATTTT.